This T cell receptor (beta chain) was observed in a study of cytomegalovirus exposure and HLA in healthy donors. The study ran its PCR with 60 Vbeta and 13 Jbeta primers. The method was immunoSEQ multiplex PCR; TCRdb's version includes in-frame clones alone and lacks a portion of them. The repertoire has approximately 270,000 clones, roughly 80% of them found once; the top ten carry roughly 0.31%. Findings and caveats of the study: A later analysis showed TCR association rates differing by HLA locus, peaking at DRB1 and lowest at HLA-C.

There are a few counts of this clone. What it binds is not known. This TCR derives from a girl aged 2-10 years in good health and CMV-seronegative. What was sequenced was PBMCs.

CDR3 residues: CAWSALGLAGTGANVLTF. The CDR3 DNA reads as TGTGCCTGGAGTGCACTGGGACTAGCGGGAACTGGGGCCAACGTCCTGACTTTC. The chain combines TRBV30 with TRBJ2-6; TRBD2 agrees at 13 bases. Germline V gives CDR1 GTSNPN, CDR2 SVGIG (reference sequence). The CDR3 covers 18 residues. Unmatched junction bases numbered 5, after V lost 1 base and J lost 2 bases.